Following are 11 T cell receptor beta chains from one sample sequenced in a study of beta chain features in type 1 diabetes. Since all of the isolated RNA was reverse transcribed, expressed TCRB transcripts were what got sequenced. The method was immunoSEQ multiplex PCR; TCRdb's version includes in-frame clones alone and lacks a portion of them. The table shows a few hundred thousand clones, with roughly 14% occurring only once. Study observations and caveats: The study found moderately but significantly shorter TCRB CDR3s in all four CD4+ subsets of Type 1 diabetes patients.

Their specific antigens are unknown. Sequencing was done on a sample of naive CD4+ T cells from blood. The receptors originated from a woman aged 18-29 years with type 1 diabetes.

CDR3 bases: TGTGCCAGCAGTTTCACCCGGACACCGCCGGGTGGCTACACCTTC. It translates to CASSFTRTPPGGYTF. This sequence joins TRBV28 and TRBJ1-2, with a tentative D call TRBD1 (5 bases). Germline V gene sequence: CDR1 MDHEN, CDR2 SYDVKM. V was trimmed by 3 bases and J by 7 bases, leaving 18 bases between them. The CDR3 length is 15 residues.

The genes are TRBV29-1 and TRBJ2-1, with 9 bases that match TRBD2. The CDR3 loop spans 13 amino acids. Germline V gene lookup returns CDR1 SQVTM and CDR2 ANQGSEA. V lost 6 bases to trimming and J lost 4 bases; unmatched junction nucleotides: 4. This CDR3 reads CSVSGRLYNEQFF. In nucleotides, the CDR3 is TGCAGCGTGAGCGGGAGGCTTTACAATGAGCAGTTCTTC.

This clone was detected many times. V and J are TRBV15 and TRBJ2-1; 8 bases map to TRBD2. V dropped 3 bases and J dropped 8; count of bases not matched to a gene: 9. Germline V lookup: CDR1 LNHNV, CDR2 YYDKDF (reference sequence). The CDR3 totals 15 residues. CDR3 bases: TGTGCCACCAGCAGTTACCGGGAGGGCCGGGATGAGCAGTTCTTC. Residues: CATSSYREGRDEQFF.

This clone was recorded a few times. The chain recombines TRBV5-1 with TRBJ1-4; no reliable D call. V lost 3 bases and J 8 bases, leaving 17 bases between the germline ends. Germline CDR1 and CDR2: SGHRS and YFSETQ. CDR3 length equals 15 residues. The CDR3 protein is CASSSGRGFGEKLFF. DNA of the CDR3: TGCGCCAGCAGCTCCGGACGGGGTTTCGGGGAAAAACTGTTTTTT.

The chain combines TRBV14 with TRBJ2-3; 7 positions match TRBD1. V lost 0 bases, J lost 7 bases, and 13 bases stayed unmatched. Germline CDR1 is SGHDN and CDR2 is FVKESK. CDR3 length equals 17 residues. The CDR3 bases are TGTGCCAGCAGCCAAGATGAGAGGGACAGCCCAAGAAATACGCAGTATTTT. Protein: CASSQDERDSPRNTQYF.

The chain is built from TRBV7-2 and TRBJ1-2, with a possible D match to TRBD1 (6 bases). V lost 5 bases and J 4 bases, leaving 11 bases between the germline ends. In germline, CDR1 is SGHTA, CDR2 FQGNSA. The CDR3 loop spans 13 amino acids. CDR3 nucleotide sequence: TGTGCCAGCAGCCTGGGCAGGGGCTATGGCTACACCTTC. This gives the protein CASSLGRGYGYTF.

This clone was picked up a small number of times. The V and J genes are TRBV2 and TRBJ1-2; D is possibly TRBD1 (5 bases). This CDR3 region has 12 residues. Trimming left V 6 bases short and J 8 bases short, with 13 bases between. The germline CDR1 and CDR2 sequences are SNHLY and FYNNEI. CDR3 loop: CASSLQGGGYTF. DNA for the CDR3: TGTGCCAGCAGCCTCCAGGGCGGAGGCTACACCTTC.

The chain couples TRBV28 to TRBJ2-7, with D hard to call. The V gene's germline CDR1 is MDHEN and CDR2 SYDVKM. The length of the CDR3 is 12 residues. Trimming took off 6 bases at V and 3 bases at J, with 9 bases between the two ends. CDR3 amino acids: CASRLSRYEQYF. As DNA, the CDR3 is TGTGCCAGCAGATTGAGCCGCTACGAGCAGTACTTC.

The V call is TRBV7-9, the J call TRBJ2-1; D is possibly TRBD1 (5 bases). The V gene's germline CDR1 is SEHNR and CDR2 FQNEAQ (reference sequence). This CDR3 comprises 17 residues. The V and J ends lost 4 bases and 4 bases respectively, with 20 bases between them. The CDR3 loop reads CASSSSPGLSRYNEQFF. As DNA, the CDR3 is TGTGCCAGCAGCTCGAGCCCAGGGCTATCAAGATACAATGAGCAGTTCTTC.

This clone was detected a few times. The chain employs TRBV9 and TRBJ2-5; the match to TRBD2 covers 15 bases. CDR1 is SGDLS and CDR2 is YYNGEE in the germline V gene. The CDR3 is 18 residues long. Unmatched junction bases numbered 8, after V lost 0 bases and J lost 5 bases. The CDR3 DNA sequence: TGTGCCAGCAGCGTAGGCGGACTAGCGGGAGGGCCGTGGGAGACCCAGTACTTC. The encoded protein is CASSVGGLAGGPWETQYF.

This clone came up a few times. The CDR3 coding sequence is TGTGCCAGTACCCACCGCCCAGGGGTTGGGGCCAACGTCCTGACTTTC. Its translation is CASTHRPGVGANVLTF. This rearrangement joins TRBV19 to TRBJ2-6; maybe TRBD1 (6 bases). The CDR3 is 16 residues long. Between the trimmed V and J ends, which lost 7 bases and 3 bases, there was a span of 16 bases. Per germline, CDR1 LNHDA and CDR2 SQIVND (reference sequence).